This TCR beta chain was recorded in a study of blood T cell repertoires in COVID-19. Study overall: Samples representing acute and convalescent COVID-19 were sourced from the United States, Italy and Spain. T cells, B-cell-depleted T cells, or PBMCs supplied cDNA or gDNA.

The CDR3 is 13 residues long. Unmatched junction bases numbered 5, after V lost 10 bases and J lost 6 bases. Original analysis: Reference gene primer amplification yielded estimated nucleated cell counts. Repertoires were generated with immunoSEQ multiplex PCR, while TCRdb's copy carries only in-frame clones and drops some. From that table come the V and J calls and clone size; the DNA was used to work out D and trimming. Of approximately 210,000 clones in the sample, less than 90% were seen once. The chain employs TRBV12-3 or TRBV12-4 and TRBJ2-3; TRBD2 agrees at 12 bases. The clonotype originates from a woman between 70 and 85 years old with acute or convalescent COVID-19. Specimen: peripheral blood. CDR3 protein: CATLAGGWDTQYF. CDR3 coding DNA: TGTGCCACCCTAGCGGGGGGGTGGGATACGCAGTATTTT.